This is a list of T cell receptor beta chains from one sample in a study of blood T cell repertoires in COVID-19. Data came from immunoSEQ multiplex PCR; TCRdb stores just in-frame clones and leaves some out. The sample contains about 210,000 clones, roughly 86% of which appear only once. What was sequenced was peripheral blood. The receptors derive from a man aged 18 to 35 with active or convalescent COVID-19. Both conserved end residues are part of each CDR3. D genes are given only for firm matches. Size values are once, few and many counts, or a class for expanded clones, and some rows have none.

d_gene	len	v_gene	abundance	j_gene	CDR3aa	CDR3nt
NA	15	TRBV5-1	NA	TRBJ2-1	CASGETSPSYNEQFF	TGCGCCAGCGGGGAGACGTCCCCCTCCTACAATGAGCAGTTCTTC
NA	15	TRBV10-2	NA	TRBJ2-7	CASRDSGTGTYEQYF	TGCGCCAGCAGAGACTCCGGAACAGGTACCTACGAGCAGTACTTC
NA	13	TRBV29-1	NA	TRBJ1-1	CSVGGSKATEAFF	TGCAGCGTTGGAGGGTCAAAGGCCACTGAAGCTTTCTTT
NA	15	TRBV19	NA	TRBJ1-2	CASSIPGVSGGGYTF	TGTGCCAGTAGTATTCCCGGGGTCTCTGGAGGTGGCTACACCTTC
NA	13	TRBV30	NA	TRBJ1-6	CAWSVQGNSPLHF	TGTGCCTGGAGTGTCCAGGGTAATTCACCCCTCCACTTT
TRBD1	18	TRBV30	NA	TRBJ1-2	CAWSVRLIYGTGRYGYTF	TGTGCCTGGAGTGTTAGGCTTATCTACGGGACAGGGCGCTATGGCTACACCTTC
NA	14	TRBV19	NA	TRBJ1-1	CASSIQGGFTEAFF	TGTGCCAGTAGTATCCAGGGAGGGTTTACTGAAGCTTTCTTT
TRBD1	13	TRBV2	once	TRBJ1-2	CASSVTGVGGYTF	TGTGCCAGCAGCGTGACAGGGGTTGGTGGCTACACCTTC
NA	13	TRBV7-3	few	TRBJ2-1	CASSLNRDNEQFF	TGTGCCAGCAGCTTAAACAGGGACAATGAGCAGTTCTTC
NA	15	TRBV19	NA	TRBJ2-1	CASSPWTDFYNEQFF	TGTGCCAGTAGCCCCTGGACAGATTTCTACAATGAGCAGTTCTTC
NA	14	TRBV11-2	NA	TRBJ1-5	CASSLGAGDQPQHF	TGTGCCAGCAGCTTAGGGGCAGGGGATCAGCCCCAGCATTTT
NA	13	TRBV25-1	few	TRBJ1-1	CASKRGGGTEAFF	TGTGCCAGTAAACGGGGAGGGGGCACTGAAGCTTTCTTT
NA	15	TRBV2	once	TRBJ1-2	CASGGGGQSSHGYTF	TGTGCCAGCGGGGGAGGGGGGCAATCGTCCCATGGCTACACCTTC
TRBD2	14	TRBV10-3	NA	TRBJ2-3	CATKLAGGSDTQYF	TGTGCCACCAAACTAGCGGGAGGTTCAGATACGCAGTATTTT
TRBD1	14	TRBV19	NA	TRBJ1-2	CASSEGTGYYGYTF	TGTGCCAGTAGCGAGGGGACAGGGTACTATGGCTACACCTTC
NA	15	TRBV6-5	NA	TRBJ1-2	CASRDLGRANYGYTF	TGTGCCAGCAGAGACTTGGGCAGGGCGAACTATGGCTACACCTTC
TRBD1	15	TRBV5-6	NA	TRBJ1-6	CASSPSGQETSPLHF	TGTGCCAGCAGCCCTTCGGGACAGGAGACCTCACCCCTCCACTTT
NA	15	TRBV2	NA	TRBJ1-4	CASSESGGRNEKLFF	TGTGCCAGCAGTGAAAGTGGCGGCCGAAATGAAAAACTGTTTTTT
TRBD1	15	TRBV28	once	TRBJ1-1	CASSTADRARTEAFF	TGTGCCAGCAGTACCGCAGACAGGGCCCGCACTGAAGCTTTCTTT
TRBD2	16	TRBV5-1	NA	TRBJ2-2	CASSLVGTSAAGELFF	TGCGCCAGCAGCTTGGTTGGGACTAGCGCCGCCGGGGAGCTGTTTTTT
TRBD2	15	TRBV10-3	NA	TRBJ2-3	CAIRRIAGGADTQYF	TGTGCCATCAGGCGAATAGCGGGAGGAGCAGATACGCAGTATTTT
NA	13	TRBV10-3	NA	TRBJ1-1	CAISEEWSTEAFF	TGTGCCATCAGTGAGGAGTGGTCCACTGAAGCTTTCTTT
NA	13	TRBV27	NA	TRBJ1-2	CASSPTGTYGYTF	TGTGCCAGCAGTCCCACAGGGACCTATGGCTACACCTTC
NA	15	TRBV7-2	NA	TRBJ2-2	CASSPGGARTGELFF	TGTGCCAGCAGCCCCGGCGGGGCTCGAACCGGGGAGCTGTTTTTT
TRBD1	12	TRBV4-2	NA	TRBJ2-7	CASSQRGREQYF	TGTGCCAGCAGCCAAAGGGGGCGGGAGCAGTACTTC
NA	12	TRBV29-1	NA	TRBJ2-1	CSVHQGSREQFF	TGCAGCGTTCACCAGGGGTCTCGTGAGCAGTTCTTC
NA	13	TRBV12-3/TRBV12-4	NA	TRBJ1-2	CASSPAAYWGYTF	TGTGCCAGCAGCCCAGCGGCGTACTGGGGCTACACCTTC
NA	16	TRBV2	NA	TRBJ1-1	CASSERRGLLNTEAFF	TGTGCCAGCAGTGAAAGAAGGGGTTTATTGAACACTGAAGCTTTCTTT
TRBD2	13	TRBV30	NA	TRBJ2-5	CAWATGGSETQYF	TGTGCCTGGGCTACGGGAGGCTCGGAGACCCAGTACTTC
TRBD2	16	TRBV4-2	NA	TRBJ2-1	CASSQAGLAGPNEQFF	TGTGCCAGCAGCCAAGCGGGGCTAGCGGGACCCAATGAGCAGTTCTTC
TRBD2	15	TRBV9	NA	TRBJ2-3	CASSVGLAGTDTQYF	TGTGCCAGCAGCGTAGGACTAGCGGGCACAGATACGCAGTATTTT
TRBD1	15	TRBV15	NA	TRBJ1-2	CATSENLQGNYGYTF	TGTGCCACCAGCGAGAACTTACAGGGGAACTATGGCTACACCTTC
NA	14	TRBV4-3	NA	TRBJ1-2	CASSQNRDNYGYTF	TGCGCCAGCAGCCAAAACAGGGATAACTATGGCTACACCTTC
TRBD1	15	TRBV7-2	NA	TRBJ1-1	CASSWEQGAGTEAFF	TGTGCCAGCAGCTGGGAACAGGGGGCAGGGACTGAAGCTTTCTTT
TRBD1	17	TRBV7-8	NA	TRBJ1-5	CASSLEAQGALIQPQHF	TGTGCCAGCAGCTTAGAGGCTCAGGGGGCTTTGATACAGCCCCAGCATTTT
TRBD1	13	TRBV6-5	NA	TRBJ2-4	CASNPGVRGHQYF	TGTGCCAGCAATCCGGGGGTCAGGGGGCATCAGTACTTC
NA	14	TRBV10-3	NA	TRBJ1-5	CAISEGGGNQPQHF	TGTGCCATCAGTGAAGGTGGAGGCAATCAGCCCCAGCATTTT